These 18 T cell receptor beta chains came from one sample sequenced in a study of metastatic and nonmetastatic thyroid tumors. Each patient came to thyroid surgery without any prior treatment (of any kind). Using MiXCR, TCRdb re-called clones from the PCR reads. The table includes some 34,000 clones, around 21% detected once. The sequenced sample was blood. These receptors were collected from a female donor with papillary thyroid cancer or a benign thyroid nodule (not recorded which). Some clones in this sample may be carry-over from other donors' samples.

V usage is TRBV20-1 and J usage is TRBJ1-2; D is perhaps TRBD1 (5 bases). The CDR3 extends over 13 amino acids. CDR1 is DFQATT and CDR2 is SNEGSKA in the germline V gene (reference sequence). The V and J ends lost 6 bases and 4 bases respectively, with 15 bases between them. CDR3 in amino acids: CSAERQNIYGYTF. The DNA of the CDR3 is TGCAGTGCGGAAAGACAGAACATCTATGGCTACACCTTC.

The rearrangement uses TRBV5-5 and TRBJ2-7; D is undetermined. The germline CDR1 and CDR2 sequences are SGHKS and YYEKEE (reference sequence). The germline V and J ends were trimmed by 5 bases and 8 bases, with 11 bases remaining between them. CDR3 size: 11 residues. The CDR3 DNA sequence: TGTGCCAGCAGTCCCGACGTACAGCAGTACTTC. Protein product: CASSPDVQQYF.

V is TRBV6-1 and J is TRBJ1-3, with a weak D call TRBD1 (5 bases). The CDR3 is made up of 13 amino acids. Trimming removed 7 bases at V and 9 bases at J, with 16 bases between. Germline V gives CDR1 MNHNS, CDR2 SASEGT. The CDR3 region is CASTDSSQATIYF. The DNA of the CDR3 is TGTGCCAGCACCGACAGTTCCCAAGCCACCATATATTTT.

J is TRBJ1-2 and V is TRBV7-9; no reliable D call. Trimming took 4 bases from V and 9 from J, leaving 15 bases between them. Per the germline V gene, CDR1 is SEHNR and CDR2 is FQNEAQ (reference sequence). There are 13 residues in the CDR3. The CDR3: CASSSDLGERYTF. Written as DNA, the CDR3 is TGTGCCAGCAGCTCAGATTTGGGCGAACGCTACACCTTC.

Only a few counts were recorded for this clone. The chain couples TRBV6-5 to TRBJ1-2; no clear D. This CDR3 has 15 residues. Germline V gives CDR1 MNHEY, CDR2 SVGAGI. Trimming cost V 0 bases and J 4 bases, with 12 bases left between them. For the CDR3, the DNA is TGTGCCAGCAGTTACTCCCAAGGACTGCCCTATGGCTACACCTTC. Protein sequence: CASSYSQGLPYGYTF.

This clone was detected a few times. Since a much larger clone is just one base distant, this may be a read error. CDR3 coding DNA: TGCGCCAGCAGCCCCATAATCTCAGGTTCGGGCCTCTGGCGGTATGGCTACACCTTC. Translated: CASSPIISGSGLWRYGYTF. The chain links TRBV4-1 to TRBJ1-2, with D hard to call. The CDR3 spans 19 residues. The V gene's germline CDR1 is MGHRA and CDR2 YSYEKL. Trimming cost V 4 bases and J 5 bases, with 29 bases left between them.

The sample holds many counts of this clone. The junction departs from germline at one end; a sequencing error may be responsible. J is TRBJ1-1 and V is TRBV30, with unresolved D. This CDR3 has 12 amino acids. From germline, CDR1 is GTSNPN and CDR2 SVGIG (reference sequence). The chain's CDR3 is CAWTGQHTEAFF. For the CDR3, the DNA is TGTGCGTGGACCGGTCAACATACTGAAGCTTTCTTT.

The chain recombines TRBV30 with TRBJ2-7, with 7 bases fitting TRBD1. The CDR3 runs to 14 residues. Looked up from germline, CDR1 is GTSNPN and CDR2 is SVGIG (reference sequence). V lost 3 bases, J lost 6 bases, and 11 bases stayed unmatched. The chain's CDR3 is CAWSPKGQWGEQYF. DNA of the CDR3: TGTGCCTGGAGCCCAAAGGGACAGTGGGGCGAGCAGTACTTC.

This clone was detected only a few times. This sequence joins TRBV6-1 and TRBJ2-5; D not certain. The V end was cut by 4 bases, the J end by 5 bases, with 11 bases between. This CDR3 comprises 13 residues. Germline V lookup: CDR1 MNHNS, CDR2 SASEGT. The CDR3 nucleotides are TGTGCCAGCAGTGGACTGGAAGGTGAGACCCAGTACTTC. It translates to CASSGLEGETQYF.

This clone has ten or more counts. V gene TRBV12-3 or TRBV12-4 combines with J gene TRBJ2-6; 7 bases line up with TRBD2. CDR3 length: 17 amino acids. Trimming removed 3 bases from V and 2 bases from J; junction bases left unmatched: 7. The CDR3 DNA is TGTGCCAGCAGTTTGGGGGGAGGGAGGGCTGGGGCCAACGTCCTGACTTTC. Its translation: CASSLGGGRAGANVLTF.

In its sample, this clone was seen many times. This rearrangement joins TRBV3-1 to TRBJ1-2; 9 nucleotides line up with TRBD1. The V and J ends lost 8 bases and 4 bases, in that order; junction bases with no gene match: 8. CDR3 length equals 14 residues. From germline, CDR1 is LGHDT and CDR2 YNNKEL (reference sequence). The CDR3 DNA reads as TGTGCCAGCGGCTCAGGACAGGGGATCTATGGCTACACCTTC. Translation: CASGSGQGIYGYTF.

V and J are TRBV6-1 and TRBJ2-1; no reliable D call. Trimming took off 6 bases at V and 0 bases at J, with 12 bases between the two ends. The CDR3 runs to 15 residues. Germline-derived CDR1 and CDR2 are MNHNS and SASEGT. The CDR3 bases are TGTGCCAGCAGCCGGAAGATACGCTCCTACAATGAGCAGTTCTTC. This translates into CASSRKIRSYNEQFF.

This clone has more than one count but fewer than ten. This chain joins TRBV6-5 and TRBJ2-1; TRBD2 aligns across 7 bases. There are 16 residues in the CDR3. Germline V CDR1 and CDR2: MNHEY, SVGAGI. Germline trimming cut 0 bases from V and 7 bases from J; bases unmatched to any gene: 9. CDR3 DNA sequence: TGTGCCAGCAGTTACTCTCCTAGCGGTAGGATTAATGAGCAGTTCTTC. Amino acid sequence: CASSYSPSGRINEQFF.

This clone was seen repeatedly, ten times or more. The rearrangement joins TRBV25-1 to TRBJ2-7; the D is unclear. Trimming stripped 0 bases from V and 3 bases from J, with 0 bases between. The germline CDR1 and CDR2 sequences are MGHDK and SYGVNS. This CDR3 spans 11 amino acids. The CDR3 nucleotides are TGTGCCAGCAGTGAATACTACGAGCAGTACTTC. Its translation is CASSEYYEQYF.

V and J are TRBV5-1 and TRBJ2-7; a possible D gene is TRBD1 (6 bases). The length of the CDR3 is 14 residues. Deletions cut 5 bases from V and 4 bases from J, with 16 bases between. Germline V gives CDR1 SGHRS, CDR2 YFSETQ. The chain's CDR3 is CASRPWTESYEQYF. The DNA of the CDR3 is TGCGCCAGCAGACCGTGGACAGAATCGTACGAGCAGTACTTC.

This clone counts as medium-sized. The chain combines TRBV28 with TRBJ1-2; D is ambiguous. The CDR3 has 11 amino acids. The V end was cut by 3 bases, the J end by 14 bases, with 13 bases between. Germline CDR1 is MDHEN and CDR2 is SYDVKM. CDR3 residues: CASSFNVFRTF. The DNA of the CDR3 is TGTGCCAGCAGTTTTAACGTGTTTAGGACCTTC.

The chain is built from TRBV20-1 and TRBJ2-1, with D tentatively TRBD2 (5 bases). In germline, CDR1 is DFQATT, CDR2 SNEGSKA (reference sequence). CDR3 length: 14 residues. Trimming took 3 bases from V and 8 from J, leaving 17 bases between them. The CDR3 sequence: CSARRVAADYEQFF. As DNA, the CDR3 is TGCAGTGCTAGGAGGGTGGCAGCGGATTATGAGCAGTTCTTC.

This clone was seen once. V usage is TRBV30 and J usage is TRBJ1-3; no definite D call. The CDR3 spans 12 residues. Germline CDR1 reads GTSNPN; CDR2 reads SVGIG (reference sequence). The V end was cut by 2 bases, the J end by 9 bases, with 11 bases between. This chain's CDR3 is CAWSIVIGTIYF. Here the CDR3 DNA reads TGTGCCTGGAGTATAGTCATCGGCACCATATATTTT.